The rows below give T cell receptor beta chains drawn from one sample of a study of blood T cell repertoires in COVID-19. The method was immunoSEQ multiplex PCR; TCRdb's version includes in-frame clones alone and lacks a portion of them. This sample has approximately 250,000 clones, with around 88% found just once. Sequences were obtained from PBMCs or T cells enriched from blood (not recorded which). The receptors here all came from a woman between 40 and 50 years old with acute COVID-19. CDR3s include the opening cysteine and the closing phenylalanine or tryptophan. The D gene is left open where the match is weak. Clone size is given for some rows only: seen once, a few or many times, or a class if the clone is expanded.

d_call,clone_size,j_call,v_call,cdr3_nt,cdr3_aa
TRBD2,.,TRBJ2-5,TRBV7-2,TGTGCCAGCAGCTTAGGTCTAGCGGAAGAGACCCAGTACTTC,CASSLGLAEETQYF
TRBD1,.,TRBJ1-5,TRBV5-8,TGTGCCAGCAGCACCCCCCGGGACAGTTATAGCAATCAGCCCCAGCATTTT,CASSTPRDSYSNQPQHF
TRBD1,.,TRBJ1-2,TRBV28,TGTGCCAGCAGTTTAAATCCGGGACAGGTCACCTATGGCTACACCTTC,CASSLNPGQVTYGYTF
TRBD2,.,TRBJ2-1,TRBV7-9,TGTGCCAGCAGCTTATCCGGGACTAGGTCGGATGAGCAGTTCTTC,CASSLSGTRSDEQFF
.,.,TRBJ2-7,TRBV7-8,TGTGCCAGCAGCCTACCCGGGGACTACGAGCAGTACTTC,CASSLPGDYEQYF
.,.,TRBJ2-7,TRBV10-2,TGCGCCAGCGGTACTTTCTCCTACGAGCAGTACTTC,CASGTFSYEQYF
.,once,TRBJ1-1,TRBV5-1,TGCGCCAGCAGCTTTTCAGGGAACACTGAAGCTTTCTTT,CASSFSGNTEAFF
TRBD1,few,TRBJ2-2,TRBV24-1,TGTGCCACCAGTGATTTCCAGGGGGCCGGGGAGCTGTTTTTT,CATSDFQGAGELFF
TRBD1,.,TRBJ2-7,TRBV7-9,TGTGCCAGCAGCTTAGAGGGGGGACAGGTTACCTCCTACGAGCAGTACTTC,CASSLEGGQVTSYEQYF
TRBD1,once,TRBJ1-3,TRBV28,TGTGCCAGCAGTTCAAACACAGGGGGCGCTTCCCTCGACACCATATATTTT,CASSSNTGGASLDTIYF
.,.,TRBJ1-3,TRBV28,TGTGCCAGCCTCCTGACACTTAGCTCTGGAAACACCATATATTTT,CASLLTLSSGNTIYF
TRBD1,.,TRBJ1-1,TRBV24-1,TGTGCCACCAGTGACACCGGGACAGGGGATCATGAAGCTTTCTTT,CATSDTGTGDHEAFF
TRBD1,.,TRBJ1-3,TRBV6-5,TGTGCCAGCAGCCTGGACAGGGGGGCGTACACCATATATTTT,CASSLDRGAYTIYF
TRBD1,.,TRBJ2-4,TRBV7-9,TGTGCCAGCAGCGGCCTACAGGGGACCAAAAACATTCAGTACTTC,CASSGLQGTKNIQYF
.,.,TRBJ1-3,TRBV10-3,TGTGCCATCCTAGGTAACTCTGGAAACACCATATATTTT,CAILGNSGNTIYF
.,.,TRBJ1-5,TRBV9,TGTGCCAGCAGCTCCTACGGGGGGAGGGATCAGCCCCAGCATTTT,CASSSYGGRDQPQHF
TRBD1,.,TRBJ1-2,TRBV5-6,TGTGCCAGCAGCTTGGGACAGGGGCCCTATGGCTACACCTTC,CASSLGQGPYGYTF